Here is one T cell receptor (beta chain) with its context. Its antigen is not identified. At one end, the junction sequence differs from germline, possibly due to a read error. The CDR3 end falls 3 residues outside the read, so it is completed with the germline J gene. This entry belongs to a study of T cell clonality in common variable immunodeficiency. This CDR3 region has 15 residues. Germline CDR1 is LNHDA and CDR2 is SQIVND (reference sequence). Some clones are missing from TCRdb's copy, which holds only in-frame ones; the method was immunoSEQ multiplex PCR. The sample presents under 30,000 clones, none singletons. Findings and caveats of the study: In common variable immunodeficiency, TCR beta chains reportedly carried fewer deletions and N-nucleotide insertions.

Diagnosis required reduced IgG, IgA and/or IgM with specific antibody deficiency. Replacement immunoglobulin had been given to every CVID subject for at least one year. This clonotype was obtained from a human donor with common variable immunodeficiency. The rearrangement joins TRBV19 to TRBJ1-4; 7 bases are a match to TRBD1. The sample comprised peripheral blood mononuclear cells. CDR3 sequence reads: CASRTGGKPKEKLFF. The sequenced CDR3 bases are TGTGCCAGTCGGACAGGAGGAAAGCCTAAGGAAAAA.